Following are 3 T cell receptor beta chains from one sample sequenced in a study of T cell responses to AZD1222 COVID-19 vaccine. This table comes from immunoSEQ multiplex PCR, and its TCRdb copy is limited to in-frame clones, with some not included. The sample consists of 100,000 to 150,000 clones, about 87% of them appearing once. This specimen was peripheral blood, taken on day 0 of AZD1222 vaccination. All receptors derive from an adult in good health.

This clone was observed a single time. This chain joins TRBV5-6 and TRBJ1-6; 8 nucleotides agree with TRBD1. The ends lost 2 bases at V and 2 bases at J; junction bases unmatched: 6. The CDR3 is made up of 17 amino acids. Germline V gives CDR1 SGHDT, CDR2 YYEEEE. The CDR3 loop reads CASSLTGGVTYNSPLHF. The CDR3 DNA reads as TGTGCCAGCAGCTTAACAGGGGGGGTAACCTATAATTCACCCCTCCACTTT.

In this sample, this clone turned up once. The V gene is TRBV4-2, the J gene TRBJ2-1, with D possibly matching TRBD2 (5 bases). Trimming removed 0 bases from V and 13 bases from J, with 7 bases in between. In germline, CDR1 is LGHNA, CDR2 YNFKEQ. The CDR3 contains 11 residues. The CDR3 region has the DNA TGTGCCAGCAGCCAAGATACTAGTCAGTTCTTC. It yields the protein CASSQDTSQFF.

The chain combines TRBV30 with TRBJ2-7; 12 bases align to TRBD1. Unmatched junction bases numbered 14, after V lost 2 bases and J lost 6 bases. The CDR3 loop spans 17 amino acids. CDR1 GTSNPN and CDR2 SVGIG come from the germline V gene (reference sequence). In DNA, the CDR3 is TGTGCCTGGAGTCCCCGGGACAGGGGGCCTCTACAAAGCGAGCAGTACTTC. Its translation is CAWSPRDRGPLQSEQYF.